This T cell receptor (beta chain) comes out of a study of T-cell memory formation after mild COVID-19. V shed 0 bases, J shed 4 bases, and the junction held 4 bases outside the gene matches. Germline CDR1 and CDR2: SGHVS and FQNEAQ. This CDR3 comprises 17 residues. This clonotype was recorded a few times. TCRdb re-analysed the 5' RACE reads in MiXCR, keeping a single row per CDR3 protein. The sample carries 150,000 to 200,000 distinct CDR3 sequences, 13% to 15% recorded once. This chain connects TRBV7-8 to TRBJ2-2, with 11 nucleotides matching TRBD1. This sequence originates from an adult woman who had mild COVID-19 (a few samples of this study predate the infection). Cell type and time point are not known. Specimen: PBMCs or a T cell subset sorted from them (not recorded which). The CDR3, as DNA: TGTGCCAGCAGCTTAGCGCTCGGGACAGGGGGCACCGGGGAGCTGTTTTTT. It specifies CASSLALGTGGTGELFF.